The T cell receptor beta chain described here comes from a study of blood T cell repertoires in COVID-19. Study in general: Nucleic acid was either cDNA or gDNA, and it came from T cells, B-cell-depleted T cells, or PBMCs.

Recruits, aged about 18 to 95 years, lived in 24 US areas. Participant reports of clinical history set cohort assignment. This clone occurred a few times. V lost 5 bases and J 0 bases, leaving 13 bases between the germline ends. Looked up from germline, CDR1 is SGHVS and CDR2 is FNYEAQ. The CDR3 is 16 residues long. Sequencing used immunoSEQ multiplex PCR; TCRdb keeps in-frame clones, though not all of them. The sample records under 200,000 clones, approximately 86% being singletons. This sequence joins TRBV7-6 and TRBJ2-2; D is perhaps TRBD2 (6 bases). The origin of this receptor is a woman aged 60-75 years with acute COVID-19. Material: PBMCs or T cells enriched from blood (not recorded which). This chain's CDR3 is CASSLSSGSNTGELFF. CDR3 sequence (DNA): TGTGCCAGCAGCCTCAGCAGCGGGTCGAACACCGGGGAGCTGTTTTTT.